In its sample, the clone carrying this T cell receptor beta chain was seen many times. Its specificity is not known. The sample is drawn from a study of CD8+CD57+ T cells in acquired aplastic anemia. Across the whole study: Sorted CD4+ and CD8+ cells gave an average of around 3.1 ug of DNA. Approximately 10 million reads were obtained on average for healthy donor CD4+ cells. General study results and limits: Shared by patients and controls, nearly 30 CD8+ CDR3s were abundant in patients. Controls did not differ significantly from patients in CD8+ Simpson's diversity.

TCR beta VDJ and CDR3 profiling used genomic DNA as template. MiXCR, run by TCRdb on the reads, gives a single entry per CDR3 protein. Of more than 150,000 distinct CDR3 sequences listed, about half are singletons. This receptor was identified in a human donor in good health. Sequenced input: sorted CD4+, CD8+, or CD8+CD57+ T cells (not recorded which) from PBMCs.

The CDR3 DNA sequence: TGTGCCAGCAGCTTATACGCACACTTGAACACTGAAGCTTTCTTT. Encoded protein: CASSLYAHLNTEAFF. V and J are TRBV7-9 and TRBJ1-1; no firm D call. V lost 2 bases, J lost 0 bases, and 10 bases lay in between. Germline V gene sequence: CDR1 SEHNR, CDR2 FQNEAQ (reference sequence). The CDR3 contains 15 residues.